The rows below give T cell receptor beta chains drawn from one sample of a study of CD8 T cells in Susac syndrome. TCRdb passed the immunoSEQ multiplex PCR reads through MiXCR, listing each CDR3 protein once. The data show 250,000 or so distinct CDR3 sequences, 85% to 95% seen once. Sequencing was carried out using CD4+ T cells from PBMCs. These receptor sequences come from a human donor with multiple sclerosis. CDR3s leave out the opening cysteine and the closing phenylalanine or tryptophan. A D gene is named only where the DNA matches it firmly.

d_gene	len	v_gene	CDR3aa
TRBD2	15	TRBV6-5	ASSYSFSGSGTGELF
-	13	TRBV5-1	ASRTGVIVTDTQY
-	10	TRBV20-1	SARFRNTEAF
-	13	TRBV29-1	SVGGRSRGLYEQY
-	10	TRBV29-1	SVLREHYGYT
TRBD1	13	TRBV6-1	ASSALGQGADEQY
TRBD2	13	TRBV4-1	ASSQDLAGVLEQF
-	14	TRBV7-9	ASSLVTRPAGNTIY
-	12	TRBV12-3/TRBV12-4	ASSPRGGKEKLF
-	13	TRBV4-1	ASSSPARGNEKLF
TRBD1	11	TRBV20-1	SADRGLGETQY
TRBD1	14	TRBV3-1	ASNNPRDRNTGELF
TRBD1	14	TRBV3-1	ASSQKQGVPSYEQY
-	12	TRBV4-1	ASSRDSLNEKLF
-	12	TRBV20-1	SAGGGRINQPQH
-	13	TRBV14	ASSQNRASNEKLF
TRBD2	13	TRBV6-2/TRBV6-3	ASSYGTSDRNEQF
TRBD1	12	TRBV2	ASSGTGPDQPQH
TRBD2	14	TRBV7-9	ASSTRASGIYNEQF
TRBD2	11	TRBV5-4	ASRLDPGGTQY
-	12	TRBV9	ASSVAPSNYGYT
TRBD1	13	TRBV5-6	ASSLPTGPNYGYT
TRBD2	13	TRBV28	ASSLLAGGRETQY
-	15	TRBV18	ASSPPLKEGFRYGYT
TRBD1	13	TRBV15	ATSLEQGRPDTQY
-	12	TRBV6-1	ASRLAANTGELF
-	12	TRBV19	ASSIRQGHTEAF
-	8	TRBV7-9	ASTGVGAF
-	14	TRBV5-1	ASSHAPGQGNQPQH
-	13	TRBV5-1	ASSPAGRSTDTQY
-	11	TRBV7-9	ASSLDGLQPQH
-	9	TRBV7-9	ASRQGYEQY
-	12	TRBV30	AWRGSYSAGELF
-	11	TRBV20-1	SARVAYTDTQY
-	12	TRBV27	ASSLVGAGTEAF
TRBD1	13	TRBV7-2	ASSSRDRSADTQY
-	14	TRBV4-1	ASSPSGSAFNQPQH
TRBD2	13	TRBV20-1	SAHKRGAGTDTQY
-	13	TRBV20-1	SAVGYAVSYNEQF
-	11	TRBV20-1	SASDGGRTEAF
TRBD2	11	TRBV5-1	ASSLNGRNEQF
TRBD2	12	TRBV30	AWKTSGGLDTQY
TRBD1	13	TRBV5-1	ASSWGQGRPYEQY
-	13	TRBV25-1	ASSEYNHITGELF